This TCR beta chain came from a study of T cells in women clearing cervical HPV infection. The table came from immunoSEQ multiplex PCR; TCRdb's copy has only in-frame clones and leaves some out. This sample's table reports fewer than 25,000 clones. The study, taken as a whole, reports: Richness plus V gene abundances separated cases from controls with AUC 0.8 to 0.85.

The length of the CDR3 is 16 residues. The V segment lost 6 bases and the J segment 2 bases; nucleotides outside the gene matches: 11. In germline, CDR1 is ENHRY, CDR2 SYGVKD. On this clone: What it binds is unknown. The read stops 3 residues short of the end of the CDR3; the missing end is completed from the germline J gene.

The V call is TRBV10-3, the J call TRBJ2-3; 7 nucleotides align to TRBD2. The sequenced sample consisted of blood buffy coat. This receptor was identified in a woman between 18 and 70 years old with a cervical HPV16 infection that either progressed to CIN3+ or cleared (not recorded which). The CDR3 region is CAISHPRGVPTDTQYF. The CDR3 bases that were read are TGTGCCATCAGCCATCCCCGGGGGGTCCCCACAGATACG.